Included here is one TCR beta chain sequence, with context. Its antigen is currently unknown. Repertoires were generated with immunoSEQ multiplex PCR, while TCRdb's copy carries only in-frame clones and drops some. The sample includes tens of thousands of clones, over 60% of them seen just once. The data were taken from a study of STAT5B mutations in CD4+ large granular lymphocyte leukemia. Study-level results: CD4-sorted patient repertoires seemed more clonal than healthy CD4+ repertoires.

V was cut by 1 base and J by 15 bases, with 10 bases left in between. CDR1 and CDR2 from the germline V gene are LNHDA and SQIVND (reference sequence). The CDR3 has 11 amino acids. The rearrangement uses TRBV19 and TRBJ2-4, with D perhaps matching TRBD1 or TRBD2 (5 bases each). This TCR came from a human donor in good health. The sample was CD4+ T cells from blood buffy coats. CDR3 amino acids: CASSIGDALYF. The DNA of the CDR3 is TGTGCCAGTAGTATAGGGGACGCGCTGTACTTC.